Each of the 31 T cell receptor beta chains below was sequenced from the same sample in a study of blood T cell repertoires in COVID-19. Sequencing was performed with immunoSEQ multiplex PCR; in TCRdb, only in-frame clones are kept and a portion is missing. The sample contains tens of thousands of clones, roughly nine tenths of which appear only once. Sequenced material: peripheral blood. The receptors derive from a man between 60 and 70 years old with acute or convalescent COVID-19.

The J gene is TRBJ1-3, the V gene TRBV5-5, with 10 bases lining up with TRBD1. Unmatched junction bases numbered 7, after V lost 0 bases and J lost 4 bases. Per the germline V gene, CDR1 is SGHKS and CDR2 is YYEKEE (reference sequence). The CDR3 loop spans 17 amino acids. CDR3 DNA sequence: TGTGCCAGCAGCTTGGATCCGGGACAGGGGTCCGGAAACACCATATATTTT. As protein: CASSLDPGQGSGNTIYF.

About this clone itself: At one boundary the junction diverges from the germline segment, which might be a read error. As DNA, the CDR3 is TGTGCCAGCAGCTCGGGACAGGGGGGGCTGTTTTTT. It yields the protein CASSSGQGGLFF. This chain joins TRBV7-9 and TRBJ2-2, with 11 bases identical to TRBD1. The CDR3 consists of 12 residues. Germline V CDR1 and CDR2: SEHNR, FQNEAQ (reference sequence).

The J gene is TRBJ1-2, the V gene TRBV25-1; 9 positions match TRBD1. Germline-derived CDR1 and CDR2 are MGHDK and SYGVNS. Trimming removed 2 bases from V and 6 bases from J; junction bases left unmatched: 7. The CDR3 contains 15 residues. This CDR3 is CASSERDRVVDGYTF. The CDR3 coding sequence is TGTGCCAGCAGTGAAAGGGACAGGGTAGTTGATGGCTACACCTTC.

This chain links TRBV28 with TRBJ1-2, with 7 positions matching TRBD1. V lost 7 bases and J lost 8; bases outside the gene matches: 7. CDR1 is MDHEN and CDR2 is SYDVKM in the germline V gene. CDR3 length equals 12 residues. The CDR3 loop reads CASITGASGYTF. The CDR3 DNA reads TGTGCCAGCATCACAGGGGCGTCCGGCTACACCTTC.

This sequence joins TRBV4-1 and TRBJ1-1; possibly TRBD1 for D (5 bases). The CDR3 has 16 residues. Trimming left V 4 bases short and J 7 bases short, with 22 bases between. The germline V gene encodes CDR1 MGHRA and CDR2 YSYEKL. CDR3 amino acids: CASSPYPPRGGGEAFF. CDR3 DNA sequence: TGCGCCAGCAGCCCTTACCCCCCTCGGGGGGGAGGTGAAGCTTTCTTT.

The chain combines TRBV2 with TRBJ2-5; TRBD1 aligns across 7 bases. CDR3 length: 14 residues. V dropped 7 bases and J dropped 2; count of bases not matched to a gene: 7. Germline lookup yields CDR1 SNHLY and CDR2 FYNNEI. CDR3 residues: CASILGQVQETQYF. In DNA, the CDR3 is TGTGCCAGCATCCTCGGACAGGTTCAAGAGACCCAGTACTTC.

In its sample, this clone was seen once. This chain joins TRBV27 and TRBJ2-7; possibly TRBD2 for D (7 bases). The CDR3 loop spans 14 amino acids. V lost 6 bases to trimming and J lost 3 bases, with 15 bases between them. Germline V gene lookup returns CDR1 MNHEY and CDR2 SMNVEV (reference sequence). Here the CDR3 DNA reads TGTGCCAGCAGGCCCGGGGGGCCTATCTACGAGCAGTACTTC. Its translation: CASRPGGPIYEQYF.

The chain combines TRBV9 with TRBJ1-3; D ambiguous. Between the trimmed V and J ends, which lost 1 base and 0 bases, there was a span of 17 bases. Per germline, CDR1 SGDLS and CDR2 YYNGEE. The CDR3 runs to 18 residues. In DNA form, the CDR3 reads TGTGCCAGCAGCGTAAGCCCCTCCGGGGTGAGCTCTGGAAACACCATATATTTT. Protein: CASSVSPSGVSSGNTIYF. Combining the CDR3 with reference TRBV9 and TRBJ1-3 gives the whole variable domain DSGVTQTPKHLITATGQRVTLRCSPRSGDLSVYWYQQSLDQGLQFLIQYYNGEERAKGNILERFSAQQFPDLHSELNLSSLELGDSALYFCASSVSPSGVSSGNTIYFGEGSWLTVV.

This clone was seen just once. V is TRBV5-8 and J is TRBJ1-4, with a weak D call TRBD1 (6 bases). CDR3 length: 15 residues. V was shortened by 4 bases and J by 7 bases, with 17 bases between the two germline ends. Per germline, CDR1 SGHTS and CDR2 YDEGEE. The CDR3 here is CASSLQGGSVEKLFF. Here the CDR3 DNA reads TGTGCCAGCAGCCTGCAAGGGGGATCGGTTGAAAAACTGTTTTTT.

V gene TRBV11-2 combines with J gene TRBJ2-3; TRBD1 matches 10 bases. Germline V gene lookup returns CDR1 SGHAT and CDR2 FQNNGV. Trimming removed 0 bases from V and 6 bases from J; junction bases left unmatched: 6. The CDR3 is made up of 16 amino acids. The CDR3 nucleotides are TGTGCCAGCAGCTTAGAGTGGGGGACAGGGGTGGATACGCAGTATTTT. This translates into CASSLEWGTGVDTQYF.

The CDR3 is CASSRTGGNSNYGYTF. The DNA of the CDR3 is TGTGCCAGCAGCCGGACAGGGGGCAACTCTAACTATGGCTACACCTTC. The V call is TRBV7-9, the J call TRBJ1-2; the match to TRBD1 covers 11 bases. Germline V lookup: CDR1 SEHNR, CDR2 FQNEAQ (reference sequence). The CDR3 is 16 amino acids. Trimming removed 5 bases from V and 0 bases from J; junction bases left unmatched: 5.

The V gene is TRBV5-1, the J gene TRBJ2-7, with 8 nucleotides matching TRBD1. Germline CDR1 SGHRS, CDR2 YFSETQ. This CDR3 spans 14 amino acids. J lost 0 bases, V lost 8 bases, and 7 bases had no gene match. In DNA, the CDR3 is TGCGCCAGTCAAGACAGGGGCAGCTCCTACGAGCAGTACTTC. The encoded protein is CASQDRGSSYEQYF. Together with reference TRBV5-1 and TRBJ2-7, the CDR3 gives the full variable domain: KAGVTQTPRYLIKTRGQQVTLSCSPISGHRSVSWYQQTPGQGLQFLFEYFSETQRNKGNFPGRFSGRQFSNSRSEMNVSTLELGDSALYLCASQDRGSSYEQYFGPGTRLTVT.

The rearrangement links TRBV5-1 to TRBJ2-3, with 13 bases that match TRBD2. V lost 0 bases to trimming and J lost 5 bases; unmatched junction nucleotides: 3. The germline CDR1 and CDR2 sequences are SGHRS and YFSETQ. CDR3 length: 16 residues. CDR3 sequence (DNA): TGCGCCAGCAGCTTGGCACTAGCGGGGGGGTTAGATACGCAGTATTTT. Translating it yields CASSLALAGGLDTQYF.

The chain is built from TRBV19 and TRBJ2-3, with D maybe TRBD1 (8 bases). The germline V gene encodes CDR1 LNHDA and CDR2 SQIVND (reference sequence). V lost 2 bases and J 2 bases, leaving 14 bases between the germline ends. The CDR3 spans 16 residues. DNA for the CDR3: TGTGCCAGTAGTATAAACAGGGGGGGATCCACAGATACGCAGTATTTT. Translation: CASSINRGGSTDTQYF.

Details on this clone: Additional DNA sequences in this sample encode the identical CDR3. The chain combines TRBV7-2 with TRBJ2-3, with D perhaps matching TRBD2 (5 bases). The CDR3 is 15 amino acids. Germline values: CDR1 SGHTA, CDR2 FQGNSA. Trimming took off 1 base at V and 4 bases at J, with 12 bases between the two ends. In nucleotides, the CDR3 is TGTGCCAGCAGCTTAGGGACTCCCAGGTCAGATACGCAGTATTTT. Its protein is CASSLGTPRSDTQYF.

CDR3 in DNA: TGTGCCAGCAGCTTTGGCACAGGGGGCATTTTTGAAGCTTTCTTT. It is translated as CASSFGTGGIFEAFF. This sequence joins TRBV7-6 and TRBJ1-1; 9 nucleotides agree with TRBD1. The germline V gene has CDR1 SGHVS and CDR2 FNYEAQ. V dropped 3 bases and J dropped 7; count of bases not matched to a gene: 9. CDR3 length: 15 amino acids.

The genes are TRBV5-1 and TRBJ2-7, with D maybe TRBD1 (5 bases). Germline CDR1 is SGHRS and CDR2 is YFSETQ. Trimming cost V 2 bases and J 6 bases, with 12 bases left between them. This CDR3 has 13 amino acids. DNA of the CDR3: TGCGCCAGCAGCTTCCAGGGCCCGGGCGAGCAGTACTTC. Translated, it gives CASSFQGPGEQYF.

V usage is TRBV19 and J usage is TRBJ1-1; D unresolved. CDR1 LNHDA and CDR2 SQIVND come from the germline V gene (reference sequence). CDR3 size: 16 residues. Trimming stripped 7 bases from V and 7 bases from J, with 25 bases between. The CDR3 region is CASTSRMGQVEHEAFF. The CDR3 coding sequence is TGTGCCAGTACGTCCCGGATGGGCCAGGTGGAACATGAAGCTTTCTTT.

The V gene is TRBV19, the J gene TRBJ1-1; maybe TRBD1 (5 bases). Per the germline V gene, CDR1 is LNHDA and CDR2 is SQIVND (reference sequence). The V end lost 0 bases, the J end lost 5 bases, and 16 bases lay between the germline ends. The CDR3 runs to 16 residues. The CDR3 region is CASSIEGLRSVTEAFF. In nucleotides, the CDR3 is TGTGCCAGTAGTATAGAGGGGCTCCGGTCGGTAACTGAAGCTTTCTTT.

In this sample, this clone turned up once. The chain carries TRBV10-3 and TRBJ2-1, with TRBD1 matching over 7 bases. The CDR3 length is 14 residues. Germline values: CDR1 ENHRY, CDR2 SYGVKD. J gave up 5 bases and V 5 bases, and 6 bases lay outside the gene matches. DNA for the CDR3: TGTGCCATCAGTCGACAGGGTCTAGACAATGAGCAGTTCTTC. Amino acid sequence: CAISRQGLDNEQFF.

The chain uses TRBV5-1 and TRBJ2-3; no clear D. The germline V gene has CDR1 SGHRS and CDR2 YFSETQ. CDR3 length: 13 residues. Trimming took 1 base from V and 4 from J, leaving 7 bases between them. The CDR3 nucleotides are TGCGCCAGCAGCTTGTCTGTGTCAGATACGCAGTATTTT. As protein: CASSLSVSDTQYF. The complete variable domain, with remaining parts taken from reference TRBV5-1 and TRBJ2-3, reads KAGVTQTPRYLIKTRGQQVTLSCSPISGHRSVSWYQQTPGQGLQFLFEYFSETQRNKGNFPGRFSGRQFSNSRSEMNVSTLELGDSALYLCASSLSVSDTQYFGPGTRLTVL.

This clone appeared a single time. CDR3 sequence (DNA): TGTGCCAGCAGTTCCACTGATAGGACAGTCAACTATGGCTACACCTTC. It codes for CASSSTDRTVNYGYTF. V is TRBV6-2 or TRBV6-3 and J is TRBJ1-2, with a possible D match to TRBD1 (6 bases). The CDR3 is 16 residues long. CDR1 is MNHEY and CDR2 is SVGEGT in the germline V gene. V was cut by 4 bases and J by 2 bases, with 17 bases left in between.

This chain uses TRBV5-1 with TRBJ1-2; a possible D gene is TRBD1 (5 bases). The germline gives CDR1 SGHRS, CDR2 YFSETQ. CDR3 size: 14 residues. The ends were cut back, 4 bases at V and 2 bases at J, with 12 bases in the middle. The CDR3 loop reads CASSVGQGNYGYTF. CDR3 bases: TGCGCCAGCAGCGTCGGACAAGGAAACTATGGCTACACCTTC.

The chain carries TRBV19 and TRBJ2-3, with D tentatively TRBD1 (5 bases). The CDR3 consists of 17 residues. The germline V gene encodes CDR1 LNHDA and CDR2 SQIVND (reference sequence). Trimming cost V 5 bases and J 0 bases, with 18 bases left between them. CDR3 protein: CASSHPPDKRSTDTQYF. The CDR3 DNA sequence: TGTGCCAGTAGTCACCCTCCGGACAAACGAAGCACAGATACGCAGTATTTT. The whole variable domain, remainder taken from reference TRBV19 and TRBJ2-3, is DGGITQSPKYLFRKEGQNVTLSCEQNLNHDAMYWYRQDPGQGLRLIYYSQIVNDFQKGDIAEGYSVSREKKESFPLTVTSAQKNPTAFYLCASSHPPDKRSTDTQYFGPGTRLTVL.

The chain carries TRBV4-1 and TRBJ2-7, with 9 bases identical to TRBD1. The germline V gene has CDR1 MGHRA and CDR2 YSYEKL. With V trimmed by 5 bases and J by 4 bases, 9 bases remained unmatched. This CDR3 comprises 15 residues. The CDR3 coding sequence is TGCGCCAGCAGCTTCTTTCGGGACAGGGTTTACGAGCAGTACTTC. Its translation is CASSFFRDRVYEQYF.

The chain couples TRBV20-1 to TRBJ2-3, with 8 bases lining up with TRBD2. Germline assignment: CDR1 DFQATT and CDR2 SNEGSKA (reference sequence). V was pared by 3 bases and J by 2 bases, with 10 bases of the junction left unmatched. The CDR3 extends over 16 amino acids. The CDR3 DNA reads TGCAGTGCTAGTGGGCAGCGGGGGTGGGACACAGATACGCAGTATTTT. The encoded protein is CSASGQRGWDTDTQYF.

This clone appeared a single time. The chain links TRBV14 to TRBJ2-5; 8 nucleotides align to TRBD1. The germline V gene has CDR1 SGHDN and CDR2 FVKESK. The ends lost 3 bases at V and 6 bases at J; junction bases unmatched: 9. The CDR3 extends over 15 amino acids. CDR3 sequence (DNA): TGTGCCAGCAGCCACCCGGGACAGGAATGGCAGACCCAGTACTTC. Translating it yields CASSHPGQEWQTQYF. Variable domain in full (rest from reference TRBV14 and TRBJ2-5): EAGVTQFPSHSVIEKGQTVTLRCDPISGHDNLYWYRRVMGKEIKFLLHFVKESKQDESGMPNNRFLAERTGGTYSTLKVQPAELEDSGVYFCASSHPGQEWQTQYFGPGTRLLVL.

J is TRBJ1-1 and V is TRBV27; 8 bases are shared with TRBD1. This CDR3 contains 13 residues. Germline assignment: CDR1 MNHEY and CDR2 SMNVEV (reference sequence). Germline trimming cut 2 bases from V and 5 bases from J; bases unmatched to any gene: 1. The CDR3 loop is CASSLNRGTEAFF. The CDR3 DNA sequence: TGTGCCAGCAGTTTAAACAGGGGGACTGAAGCTTTCTTT.

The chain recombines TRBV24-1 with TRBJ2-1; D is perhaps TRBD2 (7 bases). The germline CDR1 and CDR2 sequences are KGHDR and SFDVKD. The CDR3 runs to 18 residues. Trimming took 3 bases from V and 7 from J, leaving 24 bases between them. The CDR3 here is CATSDAGRRGDRANEQFF. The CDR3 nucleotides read TGTGCCACCAGTGATGCCGGGAGGAGGGGGGACCGGGCAAATGAGCAGTTCTTC.

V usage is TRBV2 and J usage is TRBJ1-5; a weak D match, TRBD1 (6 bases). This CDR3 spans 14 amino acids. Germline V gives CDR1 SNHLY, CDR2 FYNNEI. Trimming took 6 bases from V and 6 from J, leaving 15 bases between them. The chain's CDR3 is CASRGGGAGQPQHF. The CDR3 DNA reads TGTGCCAGCAGAGGGGGGGGCGCGGGTCAGCCCCAGCATTTT. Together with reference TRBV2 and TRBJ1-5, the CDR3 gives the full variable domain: EPEVTQTPSHQVTQMGQEVILRCVPISNHLYFYWYRQILGQKVEFLVSFYNNEISEKSEIFDDQFSVERPDGSNFTLKIRSTKLEDSAMYFCASRGGGAGQPQHFGDGTRLSIL.

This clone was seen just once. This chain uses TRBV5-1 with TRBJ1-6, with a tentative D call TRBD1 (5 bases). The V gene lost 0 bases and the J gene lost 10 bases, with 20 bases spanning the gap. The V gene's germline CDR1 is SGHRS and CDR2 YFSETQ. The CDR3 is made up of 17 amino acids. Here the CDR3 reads CASSLEGQGLLVSPLHF. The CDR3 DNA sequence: TGCGCCAGCAGCTTGGAAGGCCAGGGACTGCTTGTGTCACCCCTCCACTTT.